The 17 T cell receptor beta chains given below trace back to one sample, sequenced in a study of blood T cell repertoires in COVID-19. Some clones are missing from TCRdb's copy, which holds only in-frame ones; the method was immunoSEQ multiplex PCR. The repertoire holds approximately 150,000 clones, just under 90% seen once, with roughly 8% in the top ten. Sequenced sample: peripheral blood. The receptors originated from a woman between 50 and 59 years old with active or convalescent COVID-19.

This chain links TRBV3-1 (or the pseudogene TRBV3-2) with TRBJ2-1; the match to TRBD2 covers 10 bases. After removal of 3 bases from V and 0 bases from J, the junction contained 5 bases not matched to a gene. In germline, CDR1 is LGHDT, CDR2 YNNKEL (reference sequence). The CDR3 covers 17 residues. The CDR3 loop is CASSQPRLAGSYNEQFF. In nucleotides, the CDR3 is TGTGCCAGCAGCCAGCCAAGACTAGCGGGCTCCTACAATGAGCAGTTCTTC.

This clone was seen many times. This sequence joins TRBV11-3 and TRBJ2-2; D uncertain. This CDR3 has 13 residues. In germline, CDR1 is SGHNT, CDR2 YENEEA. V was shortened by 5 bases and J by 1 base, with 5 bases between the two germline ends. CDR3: CASSRQNTGELFF. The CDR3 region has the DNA TGTGCCAGCAGCCGACAGAACACCGGGGAGCTGTTTTTT.

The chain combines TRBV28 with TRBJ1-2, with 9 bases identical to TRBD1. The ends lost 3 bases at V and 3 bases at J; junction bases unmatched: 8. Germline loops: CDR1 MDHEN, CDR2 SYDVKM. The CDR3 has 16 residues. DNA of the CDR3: TGTGCCAGCAGTTTGGTTATAACAGGGGGCGACTATGGCTACACCTTC. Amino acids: CASSLVITGGDYGYTF.

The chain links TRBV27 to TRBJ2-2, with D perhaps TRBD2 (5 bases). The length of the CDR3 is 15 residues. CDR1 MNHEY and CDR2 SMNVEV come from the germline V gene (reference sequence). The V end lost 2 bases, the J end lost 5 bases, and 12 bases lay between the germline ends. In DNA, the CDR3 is TGTGCCAGCAGTTTACTCCCAAGAGGGACCGGGGAGCTGTTTTTT. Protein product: CASSLLPRGTGELFF.

CDR3 protein: CASTRRAVNQPQHF. CDR3 nucleotide sequence: TGTGCCAGCACTCGGAGGGCCGTTAATCAGCCCCAGCATTTT. The chain joins TRBV6-5 to TRBJ1-5; unclear D gene. Per the germline V gene, CDR1 is MNHEY and CDR2 is SVGAGI. The CDR3 has 14 amino acids. Trimming removed 7 bases at V and 4 bases at J, with 14 bases between.

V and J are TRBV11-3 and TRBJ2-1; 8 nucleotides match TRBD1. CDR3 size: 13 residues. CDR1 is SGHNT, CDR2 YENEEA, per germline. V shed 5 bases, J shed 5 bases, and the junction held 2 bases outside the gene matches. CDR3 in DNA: TGTGCCAGCAGCCGACAGGGGAACAATGAGCAGTTCTTC. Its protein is CASSRQGNNEQFF. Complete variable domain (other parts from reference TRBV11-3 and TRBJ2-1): EAGVVQSPRYKIIEKKQPVAFWCNPISGHNTLYWYLQNLGQGPELLIRYENEEAVDDSQLPKDRFSAERLKGVDSTLKIQPAELGDSAVYLCASSRQGNNEQFFGPGTRLTVL.

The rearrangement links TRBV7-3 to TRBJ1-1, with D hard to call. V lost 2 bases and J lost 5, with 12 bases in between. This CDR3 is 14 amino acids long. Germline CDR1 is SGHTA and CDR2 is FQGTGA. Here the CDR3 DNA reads TGTGCCAGCAGCTTAGACCGGCTAGCGACTGAAGCTTTCTTT. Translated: CASSLDRLATEAFF.

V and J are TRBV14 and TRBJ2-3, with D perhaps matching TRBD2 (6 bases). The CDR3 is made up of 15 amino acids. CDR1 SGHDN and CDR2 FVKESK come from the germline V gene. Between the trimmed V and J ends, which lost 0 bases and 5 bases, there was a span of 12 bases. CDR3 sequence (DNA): TGTGCCAGCAGCCAAGAGGGGAGGTTAAGAGATACGCAGTATTTT. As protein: CASSQEGRLRDTQYF.

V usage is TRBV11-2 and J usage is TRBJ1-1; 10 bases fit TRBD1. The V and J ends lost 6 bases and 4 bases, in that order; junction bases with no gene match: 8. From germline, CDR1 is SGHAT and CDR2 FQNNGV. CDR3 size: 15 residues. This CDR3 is CASRPGTGESTEAFF. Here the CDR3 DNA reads TGTGCCAGCAGACCCGGGACAGGGGAAAGCACTGAAGCTTTCTTT. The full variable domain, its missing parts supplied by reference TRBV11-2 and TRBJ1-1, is EAGVAQSPRYKIIEKRQSVAFWCNPISGHATLYWYQQILGQGPKLLIQFQNNGVVDDSQLPKDRFSAERLKGVDSTLKIQPAKLEDSAVYLCASRPGTGESTEAFFGQGTRLTVV.

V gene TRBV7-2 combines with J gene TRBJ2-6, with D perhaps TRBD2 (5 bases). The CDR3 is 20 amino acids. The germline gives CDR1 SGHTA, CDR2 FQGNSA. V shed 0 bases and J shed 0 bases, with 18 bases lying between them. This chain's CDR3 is CASSLAGSRSALSGANVLTF. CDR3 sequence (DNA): TGTGCCAGCAGCTTAGCAGGGAGCAGGTCTGCCCTCTCTGGGGCCAACGTCCTGACTTTC.

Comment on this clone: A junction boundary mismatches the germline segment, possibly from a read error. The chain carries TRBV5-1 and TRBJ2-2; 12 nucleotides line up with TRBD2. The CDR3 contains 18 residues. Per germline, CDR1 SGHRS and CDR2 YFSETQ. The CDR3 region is CASSTGLAGTTNIGELFF. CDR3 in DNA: TGCGCCAGCAGTACCGGACTAGCGGGGACTACGAACATCGGGGAGCTGTTTTTT.

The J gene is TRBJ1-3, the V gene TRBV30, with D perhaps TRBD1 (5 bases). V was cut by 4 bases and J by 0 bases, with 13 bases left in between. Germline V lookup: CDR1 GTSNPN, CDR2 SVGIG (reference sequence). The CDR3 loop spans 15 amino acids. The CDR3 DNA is TGTGCCTGGACTGCTACAGGCCGCTCTGGAAACACCATATATTTT. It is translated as CAWTATGRSGNTIYF.

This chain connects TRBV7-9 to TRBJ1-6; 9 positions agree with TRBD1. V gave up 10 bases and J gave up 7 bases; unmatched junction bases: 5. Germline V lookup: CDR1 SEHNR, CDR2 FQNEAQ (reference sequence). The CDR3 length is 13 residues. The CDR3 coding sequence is TGTGCCACCTCAGACAGGGGGAATTCACCCCTCCACTTT. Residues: CATSDRGNSPLHF.

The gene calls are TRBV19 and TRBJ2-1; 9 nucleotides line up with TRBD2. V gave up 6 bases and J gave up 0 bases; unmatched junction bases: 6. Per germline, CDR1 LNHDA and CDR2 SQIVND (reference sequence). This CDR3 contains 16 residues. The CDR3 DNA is TGTGCCAGTAGGCGGGGGGGAACTAGCTCCTACAATGAGCAGTTCTTC. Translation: CASRRGGTSSYNEQFF.

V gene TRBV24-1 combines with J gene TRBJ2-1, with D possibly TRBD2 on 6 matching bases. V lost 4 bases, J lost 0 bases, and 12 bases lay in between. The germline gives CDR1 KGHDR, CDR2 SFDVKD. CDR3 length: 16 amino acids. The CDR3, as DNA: TGTGCCACCAGTGACCCAGGAGGGTCCTCCTACAATGAGCAGTTCTTC. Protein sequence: CATSDPGGSSYNEQFF.

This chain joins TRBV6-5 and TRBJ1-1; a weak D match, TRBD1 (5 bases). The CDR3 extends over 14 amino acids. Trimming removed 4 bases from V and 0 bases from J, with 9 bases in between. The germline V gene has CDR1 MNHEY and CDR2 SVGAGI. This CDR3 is CASSSQGLNTEAFF. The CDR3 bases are TGTGCCAGCAGTTCCCAGGGCTTGAACACTGAAGCTTTCTTT.

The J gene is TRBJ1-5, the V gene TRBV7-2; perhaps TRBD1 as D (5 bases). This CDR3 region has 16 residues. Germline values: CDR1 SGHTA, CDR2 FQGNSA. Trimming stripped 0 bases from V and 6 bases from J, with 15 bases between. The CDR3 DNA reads TGTGCCAGCAGCTTAGCCGGGGGGGTTGAGGGTCAGCCCCAGCATTTT. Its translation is CASSLAGGVEGQPQHF.